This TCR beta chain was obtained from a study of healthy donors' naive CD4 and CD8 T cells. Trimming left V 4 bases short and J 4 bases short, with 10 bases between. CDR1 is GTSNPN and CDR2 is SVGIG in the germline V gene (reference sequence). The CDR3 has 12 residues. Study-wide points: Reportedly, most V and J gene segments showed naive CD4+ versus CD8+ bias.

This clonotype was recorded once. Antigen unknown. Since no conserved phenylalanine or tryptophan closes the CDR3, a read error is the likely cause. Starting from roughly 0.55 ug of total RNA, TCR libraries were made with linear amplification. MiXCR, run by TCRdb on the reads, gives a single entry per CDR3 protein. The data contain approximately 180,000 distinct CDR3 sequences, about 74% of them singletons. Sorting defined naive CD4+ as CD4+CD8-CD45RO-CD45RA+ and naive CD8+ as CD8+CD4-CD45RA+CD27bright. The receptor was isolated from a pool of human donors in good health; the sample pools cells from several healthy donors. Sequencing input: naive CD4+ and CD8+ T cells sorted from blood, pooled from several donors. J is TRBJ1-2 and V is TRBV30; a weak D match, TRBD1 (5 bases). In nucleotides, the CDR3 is TGTGCCTGGATGGGGGGATTCTATGGCTACACCATC. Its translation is CAWMGGFYGYTI.